Sequencing of this T cell receptor beta chain was carried out in a study of a mutant IDH1 vaccine in newly diagnosed glioma. The wider study: Most patients had radiochemotherapy with temozolomide before enrollment; others had one alone. Study findings and constraints: Variations in leading peripheral T cell clonotypes appeared to have no connection with pseudoprogression.

Indicated time point: week 5, during vaccination. Doses consisted of 300 ug of mutant IDH1 20-mer peptide each, paired with topical imiquimod. In every donor, the tumor was a new WHO grade 3 or 4 IDH1-mutant, ATRX-lost astrocytoma. The CDR3 sequence is 11 residues long. Germline V lookup: CDR1 SGHKS, CDR2 YYEKEE (reference sequence). Turning to this clone: The antigen remains undetermined. Sequence at one end of the junction differs from germline and may be a read error.

The assay was immunoSEQ multiplex PCR, and TCRdb's table has in-frame clones only and misses some. The data show roughly 30,000 clones, about nine tenths seen once. The V gene is TRBV5-5, the J gene TRBJ2-7; possible D gene TRBD1, 7 bases. The sample consisted of peripheral blood mononuclear cells (PBMCs), taken from a glioma patient whose treatment included an IDH1 peptide vaccine. The receptor was derived from a woman in her forties with glioma. Some clones in this sample may be carry-over from other donors' samples. This chain's CDR3 is CASSVAGQIDF. The CDR3 DNA sequence: TGTGCCAGCAGCGTGGCGGGACAGATCGACTTC.